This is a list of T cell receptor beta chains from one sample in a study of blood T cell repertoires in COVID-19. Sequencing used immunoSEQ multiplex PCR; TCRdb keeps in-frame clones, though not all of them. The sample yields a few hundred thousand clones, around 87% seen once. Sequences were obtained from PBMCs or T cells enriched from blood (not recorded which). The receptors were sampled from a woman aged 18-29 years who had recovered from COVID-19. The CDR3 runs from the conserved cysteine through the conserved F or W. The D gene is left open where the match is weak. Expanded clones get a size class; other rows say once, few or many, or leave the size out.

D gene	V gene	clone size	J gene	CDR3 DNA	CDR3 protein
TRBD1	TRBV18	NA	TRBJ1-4	TGTGCCAGCTCACCTCCGGGACAGCCTAATGAAAAACTGTTTTTT	CASSPPGQPNEKLFF
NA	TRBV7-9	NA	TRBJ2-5	TGTGCCAGCAGCCCGTCAGTGTACCAAGAGACCCAGTACTTC	CASSPSVYQETQYF
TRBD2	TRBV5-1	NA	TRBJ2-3	TGCGCCAGCAGCTATGGACTAGCGGGGGGGAGGACAGATACGCAGTATTTT	CASSYGLAGGRTDTQYF
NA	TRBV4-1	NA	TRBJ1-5	TGCGCCAGCAGCCCCGAAGGGGCCTTCCGTTCCAGCAATCAGCCCCAGCATTTT	CASSPEGAFRSSNQPQHF
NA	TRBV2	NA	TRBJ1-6	TGTGCCAGCAGTGTCGCGGAGGGGAGTATGTCACCCCTCCACTTT	CASSVAEGSMSPLHF
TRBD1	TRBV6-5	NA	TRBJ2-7	TGTGCCAGCATAGAGACAGGGGCCACCTACGAGCAGTACTTC	CASIETGATYEQYF
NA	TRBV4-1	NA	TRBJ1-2	TGCGCCAGCAGCCAAGATTGGGTGGGAGCCTATGGCTACACCTTC	CASSQDWVGAYGYTF
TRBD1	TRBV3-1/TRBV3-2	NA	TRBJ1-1	TGTGCCAGCAGCCAAGTGGACAGGGGGCGTGTAGCTTTCTTT	CASSQVDRGRVAFF
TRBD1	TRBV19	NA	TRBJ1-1	TGTGCCAGTAGTATTCACCCGGGACAGGGCATAATGAACACTGAAGCTTTCTTT	CASSIHPGQGIMNTEAFF
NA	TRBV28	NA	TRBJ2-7	TGTGCCAGCAGTTTGGGCAAGTCCTACGAGCAGTACTTC	CASSLGKSYEQYF
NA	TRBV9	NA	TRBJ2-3	TGTGCCAGCAGCGTAGCCCCTCGAGATACGCAGTATTTT	CASSVAPRDTQYF
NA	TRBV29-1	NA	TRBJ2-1	TGCAGCGTTGAAGATGGGCAAAGCTCCTACAATGAGCAGTTCTTC	CSVEDGQSSYNEQFF
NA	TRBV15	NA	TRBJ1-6	TGTGCCACCAGCAGTGTCGGAGGGGACCCTTATAATTCACCCCTCCACTTT	CATSSVGGDPYNSPLHF
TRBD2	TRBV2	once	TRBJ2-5	TGTGCCGGAAAATTAGCGGGGGTCACGGCCCAGTACTTC	CAGKLAGVTAQYF
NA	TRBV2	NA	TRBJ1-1	TGTGCCTCTAGTCTGTCCACTGAAGCTTTCTTT	CASSLSTEAFF
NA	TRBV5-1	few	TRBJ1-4	TGCGCCAGCAGCCTCGACAGACCAACTAATGAAAAACTGTTTTTT	CASSLDRPTNEKLFF
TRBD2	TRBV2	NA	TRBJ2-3	TGTGCCAGACAGCGGGGGGGCAACACAGATACGCAGTATTTT	CARQRGGNTDTQYF
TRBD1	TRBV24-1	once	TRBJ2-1	TGTGCCACCGGACAGGGTGGAAATGAGCAGTTCTTC	CATGQGGNEQFF
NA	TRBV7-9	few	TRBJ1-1	TGTGCCAGCAGCTTTAGCCAGAACACTGAAGCTTTCTTT	CASSFSQNTEAFF
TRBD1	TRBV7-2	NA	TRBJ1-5	TGTGCCAGCAGCGGAGGGGGGACAGGGACGGCTCAGCCCCAGCATTTT	CASSGGGTGTAQPQHF
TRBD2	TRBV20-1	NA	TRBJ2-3	TGCAGTGCTAGTTCTTTGACTAGCGGGGTAGATACGCAGTATTTT	CSASSLTSGVDTQYF
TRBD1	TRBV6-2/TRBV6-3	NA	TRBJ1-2	TGTGCCAGCAGTACACGGACAGGGGGTGATGGCTACACCTTC	CASSTRTGGDGYTF
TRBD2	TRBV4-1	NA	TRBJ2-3	TGCGCCAGCAGCCAATTGCGGGGGGGGCGAGATACGCAGTATTTT	CASSQLRGGRDTQYF
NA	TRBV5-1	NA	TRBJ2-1	TGCGCCAGCACAGCGGTACCCAATGAGCAGTTCTTC	CASTAVPNEQFF